This entry is about one TCR beta chain. Antigen: not known. This CDR3 is built from 15 residues. Germline values: CDR1 MNHNS, CDR2 SASEGT. V lost 2 bases to trimming and J lost 4 bases; unmatched junction nucleotides: 3. PCR involved 60 Vbeta and 13 Jbeta primers. TCRdb's copy holds only in-frame clones and misses some; the assay was immunoSEQ multiplex PCR. Among some 220,000 clones listed, 77% were seen once. Each of the donors was a healthy bone marrow donor. This record comes from a study of cytomegalovirus exposure and HLA in healthy donors. Study-wide background: Counted in an early data release were approximately 85 million unique TCRs from HLA-typed donors.

Overall study findings and caveats: Later analysis identified a missense DCLRE1C variant that was linked to TCR beta V- and J-gene trimming. Later, an analysis found that common viral pathogens appeared to be linked with several of the most significant clusters.

The chain links TRBV6-1 to TRBJ2-5, with 11 bases identical to TRBD1. The clonotype was recovered from a woman aged 60-70 years in good health and CMV-seropositive. The sample comprised PBMCs. The DNA of the CDR3 is TGTGCCAGCAGTGAACGGACAGGGGGCGGAGAGACCCAGTACTTC. This encodes CASSERTGGGETQYF.